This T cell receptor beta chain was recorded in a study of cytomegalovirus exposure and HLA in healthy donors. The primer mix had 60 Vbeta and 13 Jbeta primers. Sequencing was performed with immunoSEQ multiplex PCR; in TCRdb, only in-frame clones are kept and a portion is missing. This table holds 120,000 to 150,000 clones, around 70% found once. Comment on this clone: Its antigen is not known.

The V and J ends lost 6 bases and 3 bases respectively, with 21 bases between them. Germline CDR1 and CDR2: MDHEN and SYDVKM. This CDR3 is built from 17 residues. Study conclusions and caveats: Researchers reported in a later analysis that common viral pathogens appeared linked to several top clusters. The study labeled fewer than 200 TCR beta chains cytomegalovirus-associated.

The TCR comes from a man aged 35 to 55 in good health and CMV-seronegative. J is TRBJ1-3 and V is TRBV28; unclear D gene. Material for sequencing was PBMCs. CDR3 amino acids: CASSRMTQELFGNTIYF. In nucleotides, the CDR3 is TGTGCCAGCAGCCGTATGACACAAGAGCTCTTTGGAAACACCATATATTTT.